The 11 T cell receptor beta chains reported below all come from one sample, sequenced in a study of blood T cells in healthy people across ages. A second PCR of 7 to 11 cycles used a sample-barcoded 5' primer and a J-beta primer mix. TCRdb reanalysed the 5' RACE reads using MiXCR and keeps one entry per CDR3 protein. Of 600,000 or so distinct CDR3 sequences in the sample, 21% are singletons; the top ten hold roughly 3.9%. The specimen was blood. The receptors were sampled from an older man in good health.

This rearrangement joins TRBV5-1 to TRBJ2-6; D possibly corresponds to TRBD2 (6 bases). This CDR3 is 16 amino acids long. CDR1 is SGHRS, CDR2 YFSETQ, per germline. Deletions cut 1 base from V and 4 bases from J, with 12 bases between. The CDR3 loop is CASSLSGVTGANVLTF. The CDR3, as DNA: TGCGCCAGCAGCTTGTCGGGGGTGACAGGGGCCAACGTCCTGACTTTC. Looking up the rest from reference TRBV5-1 and TRBJ2-6 gives the full variable domain: KAGVTQTPRYLIKTRGQQVTLSCSPISGHRSVSWYQQTPGQGLQFLFEYFSETQRNKGNFPGRFSGRQFSNSRSEMNVSTLELGDSALYLCASSLSGVTGANVLTFGAGSRLTVL.

In its sample, this clonotype was seen a few times. The V gene is TRBV15, the J gene TRBJ2-5, with TRBD2 matching over 7 bases. The end of the DNA is better explained by TRBJ2-1, so the J call may be wrong. The CDR3 length is 16 residues. Germline V CDR1 and CDR2: LNHNV, YYDKDF (reference sequence). CDR3 sequence: CATSRDGGSKNNEQFF. The CDR3 nucleotides are TGTGCCACCAGCAGAGATGGCGGGAGCAAGAACAATGAGCAGTTCTTC.

This clonotype has only a few counts. V and J are TRBV3-1 and TRBJ2-5; D is unresolved. The J call may be wrong; the DNA end is better matched by TRBJ2-1. In germline, CDR1 is LGHDT, CDR2 YNNKEL (reference sequence). This CDR3 has 16 amino acids. CDR3: CASSQGQALEPGEQFF. In DNA, the CDR3 is TGTGCCAGCAGCCAAGGTCAGGCCCTGGAGCCGGGCGAGCAGTTCTTC.

This clonotype was detected once. The chain's CDR3 is CASSVGEVYYGYTF. For the CDR3, the DNA is TGTGCCAGCAGCGTAGGGGAAGTCTACTATGGCTACACCTTC. The chain combines TRBV9 with TRBJ1-2; D is unresolved. CDR3 size: 14 residues. Trimming cost V 0 bases and J 3 bases, with 9 bases left between them. Germline V gene sequence: CDR1 SGDLS, CDR2 YYNGEE.

This clonotype was seen a few times. The V call is TRBV12-3 or TRBV12-4, the J call TRBJ1-3; D uncertain. The CDR3 has 19 amino acids. V lost 8 bases to trimming and J lost 0 bases, with 26 bases between them. The CDR3 reads CASCLWALGLSSSGNTIYF. Written as DNA, the CDR3 is TGTGCCAGCTGCCTATGGGCCCTCGGACTTTCGAGCTCTGGAAACACCATATATTTT.

This chain joins TRBV14 and TRBJ2-1; D may be TRBD1 (5 bases). The ends were cut back, 0 bases at V and 3 bases at J, with 12 bases in the middle. The CDR3 contains 16 residues. Per germline, CDR1 SGHDN and CDR2 FVKESK. This CDR3 reads CASSQEKGKVYNEQFF. The DNA of the CDR3 is TGTGCCAGCAGCCAAGAGAAGGGGAAGGTCTACAATGAGCAGTTCTTC. The full variable domain, completed using reference TRBV14 and TRBJ2-1, is EAGVTQFPSHSVIEKGQTVTLRCDPISGHDNLYWYRRVMGKEIKFLLHFVKESKQDESGMPNNRFLAERTGGTYSTLKVQPAELEDSGVYFCASSQEKGKVYNEQFFGPGTRLTVL.

This clonotype was picked up a small number of times. The chain uses TRBV20-1 and TRBJ2-3, with D possibly being TRBD1 or TRBD2 (5 bases each). Trimming cost V 6 bases and J 2 bases, with 12 bases left between them. This CDR3 has 13 amino acids. Germline V gene data show CDR1 as DFQATT and CDR2 as SNEGSKA (reference sequence). CDR3 amino acids: CSAARDDTDTQYF. The DNA of the CDR3 is TGCAGTGCAGCCCGGGACGACACAGATACGCAGTATTTT.

In its sample, this clonotype was seen a few times. CDR3: CASSGQAHNQPQHF. CDR3 nucleotides: TGTGCCAGCAGCGGACAGGCGCACAATCAGCCCCAGCATTTT. The J gene is TRBJ1-5, the V gene TRBV2; 7 nucleotides agree with TRBD1. CDR3 size: 14 residues. Germline trimming cut 6 bases from V and 3 bases from J; bases unmatched to any gene: 5. Looked up from germline, CDR1 is SNHLY and CDR2 is FYNNEI.

Only one count was recorded for this clonotype. The V call is TRBV12-5, the J call TRBJ2-3, with 7 bases that match TRBD1. V shed 7 bases, J shed 6 bases, and the junction held 10 bases outside the gene matches. Germline V gives CDR1 LGHNT, CDR2 FRNRAP. The CDR3 runs to 14 residues. The CDR3 region is CASDPTGLGDTQYF. Here the CDR3 DNA reads TGTGCTAGTGACCCGACAGGGCTGGGGGATACGCAGTATTTT.

The chain combines TRBV12-5 with TRBJ2-6; a weak D match, TRBD1 (5 bases). CDR3 size: 14 residues. The V gene's germline CDR1 is LGHNT and CDR2 FRNRAP. V lost 5 bases to trimming and J lost 2 bases, with 7 bases between them. The DNA for the CDR3 is TGTGCTAGTGGTCTGACAGCTGGGGCCAACGTCCTGACTTTC. Residues: CASGLTAGANVLTF.

This clonotype was counted a few times. The rearrangement links TRBV12-3 or TRBV12-4 to TRBJ2-5, with D maybe TRBD1 (5 bases). The J call is uncertain, as TRBJ2-1 better fits the DNA end. The CDR3 length is 13 residues. CDR3 protein: CASTQTDYNEQFF. In nucleotides, the CDR3 is TGTGCCAGCACCCAGACAGACTACAATGAGCAGTTCTTC.